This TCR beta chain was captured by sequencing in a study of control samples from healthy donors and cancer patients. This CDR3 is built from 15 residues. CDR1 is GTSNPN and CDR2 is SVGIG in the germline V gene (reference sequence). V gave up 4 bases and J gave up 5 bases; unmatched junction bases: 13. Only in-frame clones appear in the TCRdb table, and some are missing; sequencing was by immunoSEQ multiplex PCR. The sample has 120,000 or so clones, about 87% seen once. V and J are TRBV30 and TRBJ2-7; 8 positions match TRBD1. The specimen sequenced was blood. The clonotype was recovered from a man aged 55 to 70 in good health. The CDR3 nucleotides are TGTGCCTGGAAAGGGACAGGATTAGGACGAGACGAGCAGTACTTC. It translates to CAWKGTGLGRDEQYF.